What follows are 2 T cell receptor beta chains derived from one specimen sequenced in a study of shared clonotypes between healthy human individuals. Clones were read by immunoSEQ multiplex PCR, and TCRdb kept only the in-frame ones, dropping some. The table lists over a million clones, approximately 80% of them singletons. Source material: memory CD4+ T cells from PBMCs. Documented subset: CD45RA-negative fraction. Receptor source: a man aged 18 to 29 in good health. Some clones in this sample may be carry-over from other donors' samples.

J is TRBJ2-5 and V is TRBV2; the match to TRBD2 covers 13 bases. Germline CDR1 reads SNHLY; CDR2 reads FYNNEI. Trimming at V came to 6 bases and at J to 2 bases, leaving 6 bases not matched to a gene. The CDR3 spans 16 residues. The CDR3 nucleotides read TGTGCCAGCAGATGGACTAGCGGGAGTGGTCAAGAGACCCAGTACTTC. It encodes CASRWTSGSGQETQYF.

On this clone itself: This likely traces to a read error, being one base from a far larger clone. The gene calls are TRBV6-6 and TRBJ1-1; D remains ambiguous. The germline gives CDR1 MNHNY, CDR2 SVGAGI (reference sequence). The CDR3 is 11 amino acids. The ends were cut back, 8 bases at V and 0 bases at J, with 4 bases in the middle. CDR3 sequence: CASGVNTEAFF. In DNA form, the CDR3 reads TGTGCCAGCGGAGTGAACACTGAAGCTTTCTTT.